The rows below give T cell receptor beta chains drawn from one sample of a study of cytomegalovirus exposure and HLA in healthy donors. Assay used: immunoSEQ multiplex PCR; TCRdb lists only in-frame clones, some missing. The data hold about 100,000 clones, with roughly 75% observed a single time. Sequenced sample: PBMCs. Receptors originate from a woman between 18 and 29 years old in good health and CMV-seropositive. The CDR3 runs from the conserved cysteine through the conserved F or W. D genes are given only for firm matches. Clone size, where shown, is once, few, many, or a class for clones that have expanded.

TGTGCCAGTAGTGTCGACAGGGAGCAGTTCTTC CASSVDREQFF TRBV19 . TRBJ2-1 few
TGTGCCAGCAGCTGGGTGGCTGGGACTCTCTACGAGCAGTACTTC CASSWVAGTLYEQYF TRBV11-2 . TRBJ2-7 .
TGTGCCAGCAGCCAAGATATAGGACAGGCGGGGCATTTT CASSQDIGQAGHF TRBV4-2 TRBD1 TRBJ1-5 .
TGCGCCAGCAGCTTGACCGGGGACAGCTATTACGAGCAGTACTTC CASSLTGDSYYEQYF TRBV5-1 TRBD1 TRBJ2-7 .
TGTGCCACCTCAGAGGGAGGAACCCAAGAGACCCAGTACTTC CATSEGGTQETQYF TRBV6-4 . TRBJ2-5 .
TGTGCCAGCAGTGACTCGAGGGAGGGCGAGCAGTACTTC CASSDSREGEQYF TRBV6-4 TRBD2 TRBJ2-7 .
TGCAGCGCAGGGACTAGCGGAAGCACAGATACGCAGTATTTT CSAGTSGSTDTQYF TRBV29-1 TRBD2 TRBJ2-3 .
TGCGCCAGCAGCCAAGCGATAGCGGGAGGCGGAGAGACCCAGTACTTC CASSQAIAGGGETQYF TRBV4-3 TRBD2 TRBJ2-5 .
TGCGCCAGCAGCCCGGACAGGGGAGCGGGCACTGAAGCTTTCTTT CASSPDRGAGTEAFF TRBV4-3 TRBD1 TRBJ1-1 .
TGTGCCAGCAGCATAGGACAGGGGGCGAATGGCTACACCTTC CASSIGQGANGYTF TRBV21-1 . TRBJ1-2 .
TGTGCCACCAGCGGGGGACAGGGGAGTCAGCCCCAGCATTTT CATSGGQGSQPQHF TRBV15 TRBD1 TRBJ1-5 .
TGTGCCAGCAGTTTCCGCATCAGAGAGACCCAGTACTTC CASSFRIRETQYF TRBV27 . TRBJ2-5 .
TGTGCCAGCAGTGAATTTAGTGGGGGGGGAAACACCATATATTTT CASSEFSGGGNTIYF TRBV25-1 . TRBJ1-3 .
TGTGCCAGCAGCCGTGGACTAACAGATACGCAGTATTTT CASSRGLTDTQYF TRBV7-8 . TRBJ2-3 .
TGTGCCAGCAGCCCCCGTGTCAGGGAGACCCAGTACTTC CASSPRVRETQYF TRBV14 . TRBJ2-5 .
TGTGCCAGCAGCGCGGACAGGGAGATCCAAGAGACCCAGTACTTC CASSADREIQETQYF TRBV13 TRBD1 TRBJ2-5 .
TGTGCCAGCAGTTACGCCCCCGGGACAGGCAATGAAAAACTGTTTTTT CASSYAPGTGNEKLFF TRBV6-5 TRBD1 TRBJ1-4 few
TGTGCCAGCAGTGATTATGAGGGCGCCTACGAGCAGTACTTC CASSDYEGAYEQYF TRBV2 . TRBJ2-7 many
TGCGCCAGCAGCTCCCTCCTCCTAGCGGAGGGGGAGAATGAGCAGTTCTTC CASSSLLLAEGENEQFF TRBV5-1 . TRBJ2-1 .
TGTGCCAGCAGAGGGGGAAGGGGCGTTCAGCCCCAGCATTTT CASRGGRGVQPQHF TRBV2 . TRBJ1-5 once
TGTGCCAGCAGCTTAGGTCCGGGAGTTGTCGCAGATACGCAGTATTTT CASSLGPGVVADTQYF TRBV7-3 . TRBJ2-3 once
TGTGCCAGTAGTATTTGGCTAGCGGGATCAGATACGCAGTATTTT CASSIWLAGSDTQYF TRBV19 TRBD2 TRBJ2-3 .
TGTGCCAGCAACACCGGGGGGCCAGATACGCAGTATTTT CASNTGGPDTQYF TRBV7-3 . TRBJ2-3 .
TGTGCCATCAGTGAGTCGGGCACCTCCTACGAGCAGTACTTC CAISESGTSYEQYF TRBV10-3 . TRBJ2-7 once
TGTGCCAGCAGTTTTCCAGGGGAAGGCTACACCTTC CASSFPGEGYTF TRBV28 . TRBJ1-2 .
TGTGCCAGCAGCTTTAACCTCGGAGAGACCCAGTACTTC CASSFNLGETQYF TRBV7-2 . TRBJ2-5 few
TGTGCCAGCAGCTTAGAGGCGGGAGGCTCCTACGAGCAGTACTTC CASSLEAGGSYEQYF TRBV7-9 TRBD2 TRBJ2-7 once
TGTGCCAGCAGCCAGGGTGACAGGGATCAAGAGACCCAGTACTTC CASSQGDRDQETQYF TRBV4-2 TRBD1 TRBJ2-5 .
TGTGCCAGCAGTTTAAACCCCGGGACAGGGTTTGGCTCCAAAGAGACCCAGTACTTC CASSLNPGTGFGSKETQYF TRBV27 TRBD1 TRBJ2-5 .